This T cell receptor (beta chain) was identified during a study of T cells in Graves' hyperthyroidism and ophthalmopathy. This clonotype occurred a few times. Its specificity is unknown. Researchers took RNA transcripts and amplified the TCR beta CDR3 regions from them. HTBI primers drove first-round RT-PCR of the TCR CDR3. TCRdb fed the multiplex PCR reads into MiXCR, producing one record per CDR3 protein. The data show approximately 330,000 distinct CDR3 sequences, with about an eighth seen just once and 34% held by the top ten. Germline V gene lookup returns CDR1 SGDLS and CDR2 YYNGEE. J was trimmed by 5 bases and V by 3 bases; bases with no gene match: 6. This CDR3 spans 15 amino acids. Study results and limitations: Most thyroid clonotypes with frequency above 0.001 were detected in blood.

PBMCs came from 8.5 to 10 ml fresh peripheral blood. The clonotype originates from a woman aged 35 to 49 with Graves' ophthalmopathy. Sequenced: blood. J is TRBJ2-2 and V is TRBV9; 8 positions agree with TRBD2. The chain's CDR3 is CASSGSGTGTGELFF. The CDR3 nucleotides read TGTGCCAGCAGCGGTAGCGGGACCGGGACCGGGGAGCTGTTTTTT.